This TCR beta chain originates from a study of Graves' ophthalmopathy and Graves' hyperthyroidism. Study-wide results and caveats: A 13-signature model separated ophthalmopathy from stable hyperthyroidism, 85% to 90% sensitivity, about 81% specificity.

This clonotype was detected many times. The antigen is not known. This CDR3 is 13 amino acids long. Trimming took 9 bases from V and 4 from J, leaving 16 bases between them. Germline V gene lookup returns CDR1 SGHRS and CDR2 YFSETQ. Other autoimmune diseases, uncontrolled infections, pregnancy or lactation led to the exclusion of patients. As the template, RNA transcripts were used to amplify TCR beta CDR3 regions. RT-PCR with HTBI primers came first, then second-round multiplex PCR. Each CDR3 protein gets one entry after TCRdb re-called the multiplex PCR reads with MiXCR. The sample lists hundreds of thousands of distinct CDR3 sequences; 20% to 25% were seen once.

Source material: peripheral blood. The source of this sequence is a woman aged 18 to 35 with stable Graves' hyperthyroidism. Some clones in this sample may be carry-over from other donors' samples. The chain couples TRBV5-1 to TRBJ2-5, with D maybe TRBD1 (8 bases). This CDR3 reads CATNRGGGETQYF. Here the CDR3 DNA reads TGCGCCACCAACAGGGGGGGAGGAGAGACCCAGTACTTC.